This TCR beta chain was profiled in a study of cytomegalovirus exposure and HLA in healthy donors. For the study at large: Most genotyped donors, about four fifths of 398, had Caucasian-associated genetic ancestry.

The PCR made use of 60 Vbeta and 13 Jbeta primers. Produced via immunoSEQ multiplex PCR; TCRdb's table is partial and in-frame only. The sample gives around 150,000 clones, around 80% of which show up once; 2% to 2.5% is in the top ten. The ends were cut back, 2 bases at V and 6 bases at J, with 18 bases in the middle. This CDR3 contains 15 residues. Germline loops: CDR1 SGHRS, CDR2 YFSETQ. On this clone itself: Its antigen is currently unknown.

Points from the study as a whole: Cytomegalovirus-associated status was assigned to roughly 160 TCR beta chains. Follow-up analysis later connected one missense variant in DCLRE1C with trimming of TCR beta V- and J-genes. Solely CMV serostatus was available to characterize immune exposure.

V usage is TRBV5-1 and J usage is TRBJ2-7; D possibly corresponds to TRBD1 (5 bases). Input material: PBMCs. The receptor was derived from a man aged 35-49 years in good health and CMV-seronegative. The CDR3 DNA is TGCGCCAGCAGCTTTGTGCCGGCCAGGGCCGTCGAGCAGTACTTC. Translated, it gives CASSFVPARAVEQYF.